Below are 20 T cell receptor beta chains sequenced from a single sample in a study of blood T cell repertoires in COVID-19. Clones were read by immunoSEQ multiplex PCR, and TCRdb kept only the in-frame ones, dropping some. Seen here are approximately 400,000 clones, roughly nine tenths observed once, and the top ten hold around 0.86%. Sequencing input: PBMCs or T cells enriched from blood (not recorded which). Receptors originate from a woman aged 40 to 50 who had been exposed to COVID-19.

This clone was detected once. V gene TRBV9 combines with J gene TRBJ1-3, with D perhaps TRBD1 (6 bases). V lost 4 bases and J lost 4, with 15 bases in between. CDR3 size: 15 residues. The germline V gene has CDR1 SGDLS and CDR2 YYNGEE. DNA of the CDR3: TGTGCCAGCAGCCAAACAGGGAATTACGGAAACACCATATATTTT. Protein: CASSQTGNYGNTIYF.

This chain links TRBV4-1 with TRBJ2-7, with D possibly TRBD2 on 5 matching bases. This CDR3 spans 15 amino acids. Trimming shortened V by 1 base and J by 1 base, and 11 bases separated the two germline ends. Germline V CDR1 and CDR2: MGHRA, YSYEKL. CDR3 loop: CASSQGAGGSYEQYF. CDR3 sequence (DNA): TGCGCCAGCAGCCAAGGGGCAGGAGGTTCCTACGAGCAGTACTTC.

The chain is built from TRBV7-2 and TRBJ2-1; 9 bases fit TRBD2. V lost 2 bases to trimming and J lost 4 bases; unmatched junction nucleotides: 12. Germline-derived CDR1 and CDR2 are SGHTA and FQGNSA. The CDR3 totals 18 residues. In DNA form, the CDR3 reads TGTGCCAGCAGCTTAATGTACGGCGGGGGGGCGGGTTACAATGAGCAGTTCTTC. Residues: CASSLMYGGGAGYNEQFF.

The chain joins TRBV3-1 (or the pseudogene TRBV3-2) to TRBJ1-2; 9 nucleotides line up with TRBD1. CDR1 LGHDT and CDR2 YNNKEL come from the germline V gene (reference sequence). After removal of 0 bases from V and 1 base from J, the junction contained 9 bases not matched to a gene. This CDR3 is 18 amino acids long. The CDR3 sequence is CASSQESGTGTINYGYTF. CDR3 sequence (DNA): TGTGCCAGCAGCCAAGAGTCGGGGACAGGGACTATTAACTATGGCTACACCTTC.

This chain links TRBV9 with TRBJ2-1; TRBD1 aligns across 10 bases. This CDR3 is built from 15 residues. CDR1 and CDR2 (germline): SGDLS, YYNGEE. Trimming cost V 3 bases and J 8 bases; bases outside gene matches: 8. The CDR3 coding sequence is TGTGCCAGCAGCGACGTGACAGGGGGCTTCCATGAGCAGTTCTTC. It encodes CASSDVTGGFHEQFF.

Written as DNA, the CDR3 is TGTGCCAGCAGCAGCAGCGGGGGACTGGGCACTGAAGCTTTCTTT. Protein sequence: CASSSSGGLGTEAFF. The chain is built from TRBV11-2 and TRBJ1-1; weak D call: TRBD1 (5 bases). The germline V gene has CDR1 SGHAT and CDR2 FQNNGV. Trimming took 5 bases from V and 4 from J, leaving 17 bases between them. The CDR3 is 15 amino acids. Full variable domain (outside the CDR3, taken from reference TRBV11-2 and TRBJ1-1): EAGVAQSPRYKIIEKRQSVAFWCNPISGHATLYWYQQILGQGPKLLIQFQNNGVVDDSQLPKDRFSAERLKGVDSTLKIQPAKLEDSAVYLCASSSSGGLGTEAFFGQGTRLTVV.

The chain is built from TRBV18 and TRBJ1-1, with a tentative D call TRBD1 (5 bases). The CDR3 covers 13 residues. Germline lookup yields CDR1 KGHSH and CDR2 LQKENI. V lost 3 bases and J lost 5, with 10 bases in between. The CDR3 protein is CASSPGLGTEAFF. In nucleotides, the CDR3 is TGTGCCAGCTCACCGGGACTCGGGACTGAAGCTTTCTTT. Full variable domain (rest looked up from reference TRBV18 and TRBJ1-1): NAGVMQNPRHLVRRRGQEARLRCSPMKGHSHVYWYRQLPEEGLKFMVYLQKENIIDESGMPKERFSAEFPKEGPSILRIQQVVRGDSAAYFCASSPGLGTEAFFGQGTRLTVV.

This clone showed up just a few times. The DNA for the CDR3 is TGTGCTAGTGGTATCGGGACAGGGAGGAATGAGCAGTTCTTC. This gives the protein CASGIGTGRNEQFF. This chain connects TRBV12-5 to TRBJ2-1; 9 bases are a match to TRBD1. The length of the CDR3 is 14 residues. V shed 5 bases and J 7 bases; nucleotides not matched to a gene: 6. CDR1 LGHNT and CDR2 FRNRAP come from the germline V gene.

The rearrangement joins TRBV18 to TRBJ1-1, with D possibly matching TRBD1 (6 bases). Germline V CDR1 and CDR2: KGHSH, LQKENI. The CDR3 length is 14 residues. The ends were cut back, 3 bases at V and 7 bases at J, with 15 bases in the middle. In DNA, the CDR3 is TGTGCCAGCTCACCGGGCAGGGGCGGCTTTGAAGCTTTCTTT. The encoded protein is CASSPGRGGFEAFF.

The chain recombines TRBV21-1 with TRBJ1-1; the listed D gene, TRBD1, was not tested against the DNA. TRBV21-1 is a listed pseudogene. This CDR3 region has 15 residues. The CDR3 sequence is CASSKADRANTEAFF. The CDR3 nucleotides read TGTGCCAGCAGCAAAGCTGACAGGGCGAACACTGAAGCTTTCTTT.

A note on this clone: Other DNA sequences within the sample encode an identical CDR3. The chain employs TRBV19 and TRBJ1-5; TRBD1 agrees at 8 bases. The CDR3 totals 14 residues. From germline, CDR1 is LNHDA and CDR2 SQIVND (reference sequence). V lost 8 bases, J lost 2 bases, and 5 bases stayed unmatched. The CDR3 DNA is TGTGCCAGTCGAAACAGGGGGGGCAATCAGCCCCAGCATTTT. Translation: CASRNRGGNQPQHF.

The chain joins TRBV9 to TRBJ2-3; D remains ambiguous. Per germline, CDR1 SGDLS and CDR2 YYNGEE. The CDR3 consists of 13 residues. The V end lost 0 bases, the J end lost 3 bases, and 5 bases lay between the germline ends. The CDR3 nucleotides read TGTGCCAGCAGCGTAGTTTCTACAGATACGCAGTATTTT. This gives the protein CASSVVSTDTQYF.

The chain is built from TRBV6-4 and TRBJ1-5; a weak D match, TRBD1 (5 bases). Germline assignment: CDR1 MRHNA and CDR2 SNTAGT. The CDR3 is 13 residues long. V dropped 7 bases and J dropped 7 bases, with 14 bases sitting between them. The CDR3 region is CASNGQKKQPQHF. CDR3 DNA: TGTGCCAGCAATGGACAAAAAAAGCAGCCCCAGCATTTT.

V gene TRBV5-1 combines with J gene TRBJ2-2, with 8 bases that match TRBD1. The germline gives CDR1 SGHRS, CDR2 YFSETQ. V was pared by 0 bases and J by 3 bases, with 4 bases of the junction left unmatched. CDR3 length: 16 residues. CDR3 coding DNA: TGCGCCAGCAGCTTGGATGGACAGGGATACACCGGGGAGCTGTTTTTT. It yields the protein CASSLDGQGYTGELFF.

The V gene is TRBV19, the J gene TRBJ1-1; 7 bases align to TRBD1. CDR1 and CDR2 from the germline V gene are LNHDA and SQIVND (reference sequence). The junction had 8 bases not matched to a gene; V was cut back by 7 bases and J by 0 bases. CDR3 length equals 15 residues. This chain's CDR3 is CASTSGQTLNTEAFF. DNA of the CDR3: TGTGCCAGTACCTCGGGACAGACCCTGAACACTGAAGCTTTCTTT.

The chain is built from TRBV5-6 and TRBJ1-3; 7 positions agree with TRBD1. Germline CDR1 and CDR2: SGHDT and YYEEEE. This CDR3 spans 16 amino acids. Germline trimming cut 2 bases from V and 0 bases from J; bases unmatched to any gene: 5. Here the CDR3 reads CASSLQGFDSGNTIYF. The CDR3 region has the DNA TGTGCCAGCAGCTTACAGGGGTTTGACTCTGGAAACACCATATATTTT.

Details on this clone: The same CDR3 also results from other DNA sequences found in this sample. The rearrangement joins TRBV15 to TRBJ2-5, with a possible D match to TRBD1 (6 bases). Per germline, CDR1 LNHNV and CDR2 YYDKDF (reference sequence). V lost 0 bases and J lost 1, with 6 bases in between. The CDR3 loop spans 14 amino acids. Here the CDR3 reads CATSRDRGQETQYF. The CDR3 DNA reads TGTGCCACCAGCAGAGACAGGGGCCAAGAGACCCAGTACTTC. Complete variable domain (other parts from reference TRBV15 and TRBJ2-5): DAMVIQNPRYQVTQFGKPVTLSCSQTLNHNVMYWYQQKSSQAPKLLFHYYDKDFNNEADTPDNFQSRRPNTSFCFLDIRSPGLGDTAMYLCATSRDRGQETQYFGPGTRLLVL.

The chain links TRBV2 to TRBJ1-2; 8 bases are shared with TRBD1. V was pared by 5 bases and J by 4 bases, with 6 bases of the junction left unmatched. CDR1 is SNHLY, CDR2 FYNNEI, per germline. CDR3 length equals 14 residues. This CDR3 is CASSPGGASYGYTF. The CDR3 bases are TGTGCCAGCAGTCCAGGGGGCGCGAGCTATGGCTACACCTTC.

This chain connects TRBV5-1 to TRBJ1-1, with TRBD1 matching over 8 bases. Germline-derived CDR1 and CDR2 are SGHRS and YFSETQ. Unmatched junction bases numbered 8, after V lost 3 bases and J lost 1 base. CDR3 length: 16 amino acids. The CDR3 sequence: CASSSTLGTGNTEAFF. Written as DNA, the CDR3 is TGCGCCAGCAGCTCCACCCTTGGGACAGGGAACACTGAAGCTTTCTTT.

A remark on this clone: Compared with germline, one end of the junction differs, possibly owing to a read error. CDR3 bases: TGTGCCAGTAGTATACAGGGGAACGCTGAAGCTTTCTTT. Translated, it gives CASSIQGNAEAFF. The chain combines TRBV19 with TRBJ1-1, with D perhaps TRBD1 (6 bases). The CDR3 loop spans 13 amino acids. Germline CDR1 is LNHDA and CDR2 is SQIVND (reference sequence). The complete variable domain, with remaining parts taken from reference TRBV19 and TRBJ1-1, reads DGGITQSPKYLFRKEGQNVTLSCEQNLNHDAMYWYRQDPGQGLRLIYYSQIVNDFQKGDIAEGYSVSREKKESFPLTVTSAQKNPTAFYLCASSIQGNAEAFFGQGTRLTVV.